This T cell receptor (beta chain) was sequenced during a study of T-cell memory formation after mild COVID-19. Across the whole study: Clustering of TCRs was largely donor specific.

This clonotype was detected only a few times. The CDR3 is made up of 14 amino acids. The V and J ends lost 2 bases and 2 bases respectively, with 11 bases between them. Germline loops: CDR1 SGHRS, CDR2 YFSETQ. TCRdb fed the 5' RACE reads into MiXCR, producing one record per CDR3 protein. The profile shows about 400,000 distinct CDR3 sequences, about 25% of them singletons. The receptor was derived from an adult woman who had mild COVID-19 (a few samples of this study predate the infection). Cell type and time point are not known. What was sequenced was PBMCs or a T cell subset sorted from them (not recorded which). The rearrangement joins TRBV5-1 to TRBJ2-7, with a weak D call TRBD1 (6 bases). This CDR3 reads CASSFQGSTYEQYF. Written as DNA, the CDR3 is TGCGCCAGCAGCTTCCAGGGGAGTACCTACGAGCAGTACTTC.